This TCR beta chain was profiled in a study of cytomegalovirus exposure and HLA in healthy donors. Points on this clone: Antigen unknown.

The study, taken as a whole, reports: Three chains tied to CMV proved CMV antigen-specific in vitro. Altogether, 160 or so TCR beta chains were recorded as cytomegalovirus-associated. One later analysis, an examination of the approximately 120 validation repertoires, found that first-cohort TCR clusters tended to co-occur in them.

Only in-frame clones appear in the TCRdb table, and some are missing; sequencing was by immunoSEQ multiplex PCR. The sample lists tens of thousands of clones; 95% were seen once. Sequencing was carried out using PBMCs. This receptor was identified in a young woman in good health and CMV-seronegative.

Here the CDR3 reads CASSGTDNQPQHF. For the CDR3, the DNA is TGTGCCAGCAGCGGGACAGACAATCAGCCCCAGCATTTT. The V gene is TRBV6-5, the J gene TRBJ1-5, with TRBD1 identical over 7 bases. This CDR3 has 13 amino acids. Trimming at V came to 6 bases and at J to 3 bases, leaving 2 bases not matched to a gene. Germline lookup yields CDR1 MNHEY and CDR2 SVGAGI.